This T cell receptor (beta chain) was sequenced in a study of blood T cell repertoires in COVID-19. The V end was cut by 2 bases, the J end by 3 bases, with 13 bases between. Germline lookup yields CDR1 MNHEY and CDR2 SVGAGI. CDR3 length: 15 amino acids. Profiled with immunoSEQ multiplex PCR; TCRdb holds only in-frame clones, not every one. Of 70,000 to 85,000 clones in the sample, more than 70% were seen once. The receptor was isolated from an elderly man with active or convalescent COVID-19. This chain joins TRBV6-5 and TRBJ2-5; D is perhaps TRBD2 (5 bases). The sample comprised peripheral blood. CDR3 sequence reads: CASSYRAVTKETQYF. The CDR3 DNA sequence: TGTGCCAGCAGTTACAGAGCGGTGACTAAAGAGACCCAGTACTTC.